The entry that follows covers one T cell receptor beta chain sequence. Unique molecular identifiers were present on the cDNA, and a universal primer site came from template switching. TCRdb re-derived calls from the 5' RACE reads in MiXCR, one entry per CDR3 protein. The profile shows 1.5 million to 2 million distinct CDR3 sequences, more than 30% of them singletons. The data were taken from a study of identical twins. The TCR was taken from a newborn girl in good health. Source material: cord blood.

The CDR3 nucleotides read TGTGCCAGCAGCCAACTCGGACTAGCGGGAAATAATGAGCAGTTCTTC. The encoded protein is CASSQLGLAGNNEQFF. The rearrangement uses TRBV5-8 and TRBJ2-1; 12 bases map to TRBD2. There are 16 residues in the CDR3. V shed 4 bases, J shed 7 bases, and the junction held 9 bases outside the gene matches. CDR1 and CDR2 from the germline V gene are SGHTS and YDEGEE. The full variable domain, with the rest looked up from reference TRBV5-8 and TRBJ2-1, is EAGVTQSPTHLIKTRGQQATLRCSPISGHTSVYWYQQALGLGLQFLLWYDEGEERNRGNFPPRFSGRQFPNYSSELNVNALELEDSALYLCASSQLGLAGNNEQFFGPGTRLTVL.